This entry lists 10 T cell receptor beta chains sequenced from one sample in a study of T-cell reconstitution after alpha-beta-depleted transplantation in children. Unique molecular identifiers were used to barcode this TCRbeta library. MiXCR, applied by TCRdb to the PCR reads, yields one record per CDR3 protein. Of around 480,000 distinct CDR3 sequences listed, approximately 32% are singletons. Sequenced here: PBMCs from the stem cell graft donor, sampled from the stem cell graft. These receptors were collected from a human donor who donated a stem cell graft to a child with aplastic anemia.

This clonotype occurred a few times. V usage is TRBV11-3 and J usage is TRBJ2-1, with D tentatively TRBD1 (7 bases). CDR3 length equals 15 residues. Germline CDR1 reads SGHNT; CDR2 reads YENEEA. With 4 bases removed from V and 4 bases from J, the gap between germline ends came to 14 bases. The CDR3 nucleotides are TGTGCCAGCAGCTCCGGGGGACAGACTTACAATGAGCAGTTCTTC. It translates to CASSSGGQTYNEQFF.

The genes are TRBV5-1 and TRBJ2-1; D ambiguous. The ends were cut back, 3 bases at V and 2 bases at J, with 12 bases in the middle. The CDR3 covers 15 residues. Germline values: CDR1 SGHRS, CDR2 YFSETQ. The CDR3 here is CASSSRLRPYNEQFF. For the CDR3, the DNA is TGCGCCAGCAGCTCCCGACTCCGTCCCTACAATGAGCAGTTCTTC. The whole variable domain, remainder taken from reference TRBV5-1 and TRBJ2-1, is KAGVTQTPRYLIKTRGQQVTLSCSPISGHRSVSWYQQTPGQGLQFLFEYFSETQRNKGNFPGRFSGRQFSNSRSEMNVSTLELGDSALYLCASSSRLRPYNEQFFGPGTRLTVL.

This chain joins TRBV5-1 and TRBJ2-1, with 8 bases lining up with TRBD2. The CDR3 is 15 residues long. V shed 3 bases and J 3 bases; nucleotides not matched to a gene: 5. Germline V gene data show CDR1 as SGHRS and CDR2 as YFSETQ. The CDR3 loop is CASSSGLEDYNEQFF. The CDR3 DNA sequence: TGCGCCAGCAGCTCGGGACTAGAGGACTACAATGAGCAGTTCTTC.

This clonotype was counted a few times. CDR3 loop: CASSQVGNYNSPLHF. As DNA, the CDR3 is TGCGCCAGCAGCCAAGTGGGGAACTATAATTCACCCCTCCACTTT. J is TRBJ1-6 and V is TRBV4-3; D unclear. Germline lookup yields CDR1 LGHNA and CDR2 YSLEER. CDR3 length: 15 amino acids. The ends were cut back, 1 base at V and 3 bases at J, with 7 bases in the middle.

This clonotype came up once. The chain recombines TRBV24-1 with TRBJ2-5, with 12 bases aligning to TRBD1. The CDR3 is made up of 17 amino acids. Unmatched junction bases numbered 9, after V lost 3 bases and J lost 5 bases. Germline-derived CDR1 and CDR2 are KGHDR and SFDVKD. The CDR3 bases are TGTGCCACCAGTGATCCAACCCGGGACAGGGGGCTGGAGACCCAGTACTTC. As protein: CATSDPTRDRGLETQYF.

This clonotype showed up just once. The chain is built from TRBV30 and TRBJ2-1; 9 bases are shared with TRBD2. This CDR3 is 14 amino acids long. Looked up from germline, CDR1 is GTSNPN and CDR2 is SVGIG (reference sequence). V was clipped by 4 bases and J by 9 bases; unmatched bases: 10. CDR3 amino acids: CAWTSGRPWGEQFF. The CDR3 region has the DNA TGTGCCTGGACAAGCGGGAGGCCTTGGGGTGAGCAGTTCTTC.

The chain employs TRBV6-5 and TRBJ2-7; 9 bases align to TRBD1. CDR3 length equals 14 residues. Germline-derived CDR1 and CDR2 are MNHEY and SVGAGI. V lost 2 bases, J lost 5 bases, and 4 bases stayed unmatched. CDR3 sequence reads: CASSYRDRANEQYF. In nucleotides, the CDR3 is TGTGCCAGCAGTTACCGGGACAGGGCTAACGAGCAGTACTTC.

CDR3 loop: CASSEPTGGFSYEQYF. Written as DNA, the CDR3 is TGTGCCAGCAGCGAACCGACAGGGGGGTTTTCCTACGAGCAGTACTTC. V and J are TRBV7-2 and TRBJ2-7, with 9 nucleotides matching TRBD1. The V gene end was trimmed by 5 bases and the J gene end by 1 base; junction bases not matched to a gene: 9. Germline V CDR1 and CDR2: SGHTA, FQGNSA. The CDR3 extends over 16 amino acids.

The chain employs TRBV4-3 and TRBJ2-3, with D unresolved. CDR1 and CDR2 from the germline V gene are LGHNA and YSLEER. V was clipped by 0 bases and J by 7 bases, with 8 bases between them. The CDR3 is 13 residues long. This CDR3 is CASSQDGPNTQYF. The CDR3 DNA reads as TGCGCCAGCAGCCAAGATGGTCCCAATACGCAGTATTTT.

V usage is TRBV12-3 or TRBV12-4 and J usage is TRBJ1-1, with unresolved D. Trimming left V 5 bases short and J 7 bases short, with 14 bases between. This CDR3 has 13 amino acids. The CDR3 coding sequence is TGTGCCAGCAGTCCGGACTCGTTAGATGAAGCTTTCTTT. Translation: CASSPDSLDEAFF.